Sequencing of this T cell receptor (beta chain) was carried out in a study of T cell repertoires in cytomegalovirus infection. Background on the study: Indications of both CMV infection and matching HLA type were provided by public TCR beta signatures.

From the reads, TCRdb called clonotypes with MiXCR, one entry per CDR3 protein. The table shows about 600,000 distinct CDR3 sequences, with 20% to 25% occurring only once. Of note for this clonotype: A much larger clone is a single base away; this may be a read error.

This CDR3 is built from 15 residues. Germline CDR1 is MDHEN and CDR2 is SYDVKM. What was sequenced was CD8+ T cells from PBMCs. The chain combines TRBV28 with TRBJ2-5; 9 positions agree with TRBD1. This sequence originates from a human donor in good health (CMV status not recorded). Some clones in this sample may be carry-over from other donors' samples. CDR3 in amino acids: CVSSPPGQGKETQYF. DNA for the CDR3: TGTGTCAGCAGTCCGCCGGGACAGGGCAAAGAGACCCAGTACTTC.